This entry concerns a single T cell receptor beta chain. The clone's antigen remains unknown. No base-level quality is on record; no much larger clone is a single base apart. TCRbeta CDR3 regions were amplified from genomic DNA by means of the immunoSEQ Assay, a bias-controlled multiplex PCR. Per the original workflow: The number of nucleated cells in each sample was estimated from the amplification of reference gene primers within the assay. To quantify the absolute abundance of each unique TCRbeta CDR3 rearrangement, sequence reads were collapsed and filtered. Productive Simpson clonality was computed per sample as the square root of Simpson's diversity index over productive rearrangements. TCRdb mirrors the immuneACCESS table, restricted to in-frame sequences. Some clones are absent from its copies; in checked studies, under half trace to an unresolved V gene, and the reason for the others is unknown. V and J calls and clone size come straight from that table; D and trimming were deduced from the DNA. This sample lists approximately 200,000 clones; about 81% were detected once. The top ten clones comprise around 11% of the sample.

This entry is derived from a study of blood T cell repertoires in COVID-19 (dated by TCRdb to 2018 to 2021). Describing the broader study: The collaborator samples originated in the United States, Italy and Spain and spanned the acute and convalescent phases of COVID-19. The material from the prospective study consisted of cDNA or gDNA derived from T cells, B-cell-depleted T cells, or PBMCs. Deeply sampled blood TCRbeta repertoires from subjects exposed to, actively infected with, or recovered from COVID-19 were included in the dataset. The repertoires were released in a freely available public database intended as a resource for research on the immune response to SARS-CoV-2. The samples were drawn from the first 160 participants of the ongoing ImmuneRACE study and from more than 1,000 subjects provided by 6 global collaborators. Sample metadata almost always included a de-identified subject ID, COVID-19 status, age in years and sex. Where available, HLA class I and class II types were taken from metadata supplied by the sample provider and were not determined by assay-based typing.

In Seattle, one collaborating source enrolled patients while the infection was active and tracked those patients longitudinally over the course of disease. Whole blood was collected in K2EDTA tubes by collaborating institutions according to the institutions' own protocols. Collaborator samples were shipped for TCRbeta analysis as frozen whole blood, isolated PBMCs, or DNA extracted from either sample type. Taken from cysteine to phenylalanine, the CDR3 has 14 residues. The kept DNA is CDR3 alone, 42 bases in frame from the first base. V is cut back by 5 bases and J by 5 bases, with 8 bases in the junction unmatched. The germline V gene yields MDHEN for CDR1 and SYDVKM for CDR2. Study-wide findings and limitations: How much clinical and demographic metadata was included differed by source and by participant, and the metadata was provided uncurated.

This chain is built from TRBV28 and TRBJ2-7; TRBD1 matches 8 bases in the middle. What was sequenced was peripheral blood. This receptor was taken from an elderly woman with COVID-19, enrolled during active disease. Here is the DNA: TGTGCCAGCAGTCCGGACAGGGCCGAGCACGAGCAGTACTTC. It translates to CASSPDRAEHEQYF.